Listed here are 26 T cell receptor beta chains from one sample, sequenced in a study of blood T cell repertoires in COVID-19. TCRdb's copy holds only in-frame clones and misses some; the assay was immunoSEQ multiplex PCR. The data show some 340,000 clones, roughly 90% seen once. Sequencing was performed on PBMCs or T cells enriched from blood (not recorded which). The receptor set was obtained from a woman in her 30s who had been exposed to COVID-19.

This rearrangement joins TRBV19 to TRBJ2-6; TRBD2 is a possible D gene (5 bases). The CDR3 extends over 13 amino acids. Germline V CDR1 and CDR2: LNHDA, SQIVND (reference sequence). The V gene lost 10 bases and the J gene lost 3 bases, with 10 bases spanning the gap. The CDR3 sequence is CATRRSGANVLTF. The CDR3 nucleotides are TGTGCCACGAGGAGGAGTGGGGCCAACGTCCTGACTTTC.

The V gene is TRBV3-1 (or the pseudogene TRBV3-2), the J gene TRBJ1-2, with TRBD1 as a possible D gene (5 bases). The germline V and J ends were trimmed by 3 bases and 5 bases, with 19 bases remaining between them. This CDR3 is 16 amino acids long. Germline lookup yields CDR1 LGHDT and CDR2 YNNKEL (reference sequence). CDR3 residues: CASSQAGTPVGYGYTF. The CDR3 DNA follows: TGTGCCAGCAGCCAGGCCGGGACTCCCGTCGGATATGGCTACACCTTC.

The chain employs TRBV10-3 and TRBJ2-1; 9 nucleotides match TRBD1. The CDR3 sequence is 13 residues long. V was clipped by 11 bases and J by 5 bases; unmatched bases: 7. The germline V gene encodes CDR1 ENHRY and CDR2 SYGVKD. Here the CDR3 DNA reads TGTGCCGTCAAGACAGGGGGTCACAATGAGCAGTTCTTC. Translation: CAVKTGGHNEQFF.

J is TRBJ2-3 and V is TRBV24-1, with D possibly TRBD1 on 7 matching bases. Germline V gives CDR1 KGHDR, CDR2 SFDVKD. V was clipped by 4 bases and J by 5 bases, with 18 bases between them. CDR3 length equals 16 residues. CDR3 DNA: TGTGCCACCAGTGAATCGGGGGACAGACCTTTAGATACGCAGTATTTT. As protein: CATSESGDRPLDTQYF.

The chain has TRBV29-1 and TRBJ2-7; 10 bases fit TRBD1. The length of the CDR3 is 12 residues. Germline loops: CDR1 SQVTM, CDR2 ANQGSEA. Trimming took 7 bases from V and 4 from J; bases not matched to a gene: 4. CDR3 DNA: TGCAGCGCAAAGGACAGGGGGTACGAGCAGTACTTC. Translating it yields CSAKDRGYEQYF.

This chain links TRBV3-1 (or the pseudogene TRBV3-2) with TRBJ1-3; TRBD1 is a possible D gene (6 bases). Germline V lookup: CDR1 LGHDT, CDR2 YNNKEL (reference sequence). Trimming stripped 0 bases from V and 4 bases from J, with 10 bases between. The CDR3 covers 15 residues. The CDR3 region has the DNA TGTGCCAGCAGCCAAGATCTCGACAGGGGAAACACCATATATTTT. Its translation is CASSQDLDRGNTIYF.

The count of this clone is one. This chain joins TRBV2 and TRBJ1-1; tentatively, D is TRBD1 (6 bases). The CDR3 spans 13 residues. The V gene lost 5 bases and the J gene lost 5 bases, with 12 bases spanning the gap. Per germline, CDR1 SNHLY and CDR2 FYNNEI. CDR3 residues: CASSQGRETEAFF. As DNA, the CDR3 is TGTGCCAGCAGTCAGGGGCGCGAGACTGAAGCTTTCTTT.

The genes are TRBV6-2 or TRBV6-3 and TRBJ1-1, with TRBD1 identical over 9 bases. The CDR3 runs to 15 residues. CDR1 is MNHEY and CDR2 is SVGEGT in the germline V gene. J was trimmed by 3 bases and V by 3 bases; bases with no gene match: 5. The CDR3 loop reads CASSYGDREYTEAFF. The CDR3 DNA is TGTGCCAGCAGTTATGGGGACAGGGAGTACACTGAAGCTTTCTTT.

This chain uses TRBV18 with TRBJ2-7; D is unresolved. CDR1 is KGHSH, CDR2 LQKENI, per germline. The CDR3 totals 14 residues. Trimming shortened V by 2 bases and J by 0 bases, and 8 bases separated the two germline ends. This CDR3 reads CASSPEQLSYEQYF. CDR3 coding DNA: TGTGCCAGCTCACCAGAGCAACTCTCCTACGAGCAGTACTTC.

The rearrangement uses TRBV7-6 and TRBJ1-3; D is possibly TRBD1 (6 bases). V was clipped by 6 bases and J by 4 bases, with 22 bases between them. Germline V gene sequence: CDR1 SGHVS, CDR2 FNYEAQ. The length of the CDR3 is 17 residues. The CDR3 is CASSYHARGTGGNTIYF. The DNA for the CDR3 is TGTGCCAGCAGTTACCACGCCAGGGGTACGGGGGGAAACACCATATATTTT.

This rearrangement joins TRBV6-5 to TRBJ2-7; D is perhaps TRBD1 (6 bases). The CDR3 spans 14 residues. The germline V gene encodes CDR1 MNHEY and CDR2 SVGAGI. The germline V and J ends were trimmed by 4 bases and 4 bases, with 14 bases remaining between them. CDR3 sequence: CASSSGTTKYEQYF. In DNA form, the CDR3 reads TGTGCCAGCAGTTCCGGGACAACAAAATACGAGCAGTACTTC.

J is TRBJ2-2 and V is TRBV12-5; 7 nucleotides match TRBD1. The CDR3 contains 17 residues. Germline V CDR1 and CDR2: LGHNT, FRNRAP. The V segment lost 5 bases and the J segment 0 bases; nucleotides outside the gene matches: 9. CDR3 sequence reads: CASGQPLGTANTGELFF. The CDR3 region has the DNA TGTGCTAGTGGTCAACCTCTGGGGACAGCGAACACCGGGGAGCTGTTTTTT.

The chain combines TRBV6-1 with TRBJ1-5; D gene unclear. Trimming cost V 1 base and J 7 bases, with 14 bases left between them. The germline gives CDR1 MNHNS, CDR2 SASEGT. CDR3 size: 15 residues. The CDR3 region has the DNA TGTGCCAGCAGTGAAGGAAGTGGAGGTCGACAGCCCCAGCATTTT. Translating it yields CASSEGSGGRQPQHF.

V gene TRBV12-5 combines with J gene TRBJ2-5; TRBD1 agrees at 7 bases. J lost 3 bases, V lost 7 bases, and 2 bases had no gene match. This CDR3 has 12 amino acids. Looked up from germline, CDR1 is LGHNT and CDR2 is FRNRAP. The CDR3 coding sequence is TGTGCTAGTGTCGGGACAGAAGAGACCCAGTACTTC. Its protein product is CASVGTEETQYF.

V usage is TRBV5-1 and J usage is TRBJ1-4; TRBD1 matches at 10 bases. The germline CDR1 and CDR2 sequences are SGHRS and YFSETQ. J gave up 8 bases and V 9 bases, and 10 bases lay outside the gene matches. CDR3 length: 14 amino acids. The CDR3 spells CATPIGTGDEKLFF. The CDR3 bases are TGCGCCACCCCTATCGGGACAGGGGACGAAAAACTGTTTTTT.

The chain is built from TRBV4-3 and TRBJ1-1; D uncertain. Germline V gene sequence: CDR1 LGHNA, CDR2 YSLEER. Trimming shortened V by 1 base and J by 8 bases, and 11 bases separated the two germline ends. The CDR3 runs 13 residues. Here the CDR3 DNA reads TGCGCCAGCAGCCAAGCCGGGAAAGTCGAAGCTTTCTTT. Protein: CASSQAGKVEAFF.

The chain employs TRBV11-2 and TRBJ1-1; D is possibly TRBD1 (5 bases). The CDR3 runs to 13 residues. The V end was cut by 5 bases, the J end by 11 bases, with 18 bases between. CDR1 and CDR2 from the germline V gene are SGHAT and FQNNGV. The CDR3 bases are TGTGCCAGCAGCCCCTGGGGGGGGGACGTTGCTTTCTTT. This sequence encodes CASSPWGGDVAFF.

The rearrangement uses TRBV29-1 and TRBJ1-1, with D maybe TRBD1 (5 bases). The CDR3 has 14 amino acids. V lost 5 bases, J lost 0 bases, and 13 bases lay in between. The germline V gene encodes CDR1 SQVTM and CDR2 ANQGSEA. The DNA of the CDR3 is TGCAGCGTTTATGGAACAGGCGTGAACACTGAAGCTTTCTTT. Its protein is CSVYGTGVNTEAFF.

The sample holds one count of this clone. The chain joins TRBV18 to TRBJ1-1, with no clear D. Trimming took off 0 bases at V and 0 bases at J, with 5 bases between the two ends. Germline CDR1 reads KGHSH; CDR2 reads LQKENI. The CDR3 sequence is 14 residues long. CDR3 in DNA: TGTGCCAGCTCACCACCAACATTGAACACTGAAGCTTTCTTT. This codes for CASSPPTLNTEAFF.

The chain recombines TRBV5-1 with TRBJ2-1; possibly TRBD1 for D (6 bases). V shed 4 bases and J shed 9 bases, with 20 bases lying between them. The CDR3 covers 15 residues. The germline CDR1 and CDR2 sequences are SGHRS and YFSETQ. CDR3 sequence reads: CASSPFDRPGGEQFF. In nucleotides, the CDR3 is TGCGCCAGCAGCCCGTTCGACAGGCCGGGCGGTGAGCAGTTCTTC.

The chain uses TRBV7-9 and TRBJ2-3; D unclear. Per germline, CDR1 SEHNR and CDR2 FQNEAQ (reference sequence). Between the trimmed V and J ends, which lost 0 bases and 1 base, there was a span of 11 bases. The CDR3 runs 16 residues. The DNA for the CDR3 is TGTGCCAGCAGCTTAGCGTGGCAGGCTCGCACAGATACGCAGTATTTT. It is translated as CASSLAWQARTDTQYF.

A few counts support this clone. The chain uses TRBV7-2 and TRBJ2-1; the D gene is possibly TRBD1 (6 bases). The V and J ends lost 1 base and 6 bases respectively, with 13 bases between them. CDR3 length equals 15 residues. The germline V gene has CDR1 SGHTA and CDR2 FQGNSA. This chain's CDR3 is CASSLEVAGANEQFF. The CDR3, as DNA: TGTGCCAGCAGCTTAGAGGTTGCAGGGGCCAATGAGCAGTTCTTC.

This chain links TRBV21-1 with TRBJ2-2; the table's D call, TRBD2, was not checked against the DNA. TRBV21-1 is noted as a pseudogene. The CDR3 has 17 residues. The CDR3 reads CASSTNRRTSLTGELFF. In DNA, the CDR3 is TGTGCCAGCAGCACCAACCGCCGTACTAGCCTCACCGGGGAGCTGTTTTTT.

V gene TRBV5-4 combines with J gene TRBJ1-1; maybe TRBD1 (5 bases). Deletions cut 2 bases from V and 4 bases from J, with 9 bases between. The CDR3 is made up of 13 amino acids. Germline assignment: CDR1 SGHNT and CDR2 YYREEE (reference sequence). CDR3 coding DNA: TGTGCCAGCAGCTTACCAGGGATCACTGAAGCTTTCTTT. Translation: CASSLPGITEAFF.

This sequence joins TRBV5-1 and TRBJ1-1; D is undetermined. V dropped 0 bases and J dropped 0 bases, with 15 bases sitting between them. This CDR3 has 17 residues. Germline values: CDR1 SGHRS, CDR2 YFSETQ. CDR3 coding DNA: TGCGCCAGCAGCTTGGATCCGGCAGGTTCGGTGAACACTGAAGCTTTCTTT. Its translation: CASSLDPAGSVNTEAFF.

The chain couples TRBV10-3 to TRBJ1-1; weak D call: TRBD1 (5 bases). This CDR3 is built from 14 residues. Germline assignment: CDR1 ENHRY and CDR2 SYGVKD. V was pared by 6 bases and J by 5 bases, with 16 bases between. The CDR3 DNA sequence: TGTGCCATCAGGGGGACGGGGGGAGGAACTGAAGCTTTCTTT. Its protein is CAIRGTGGGTEAFF.